This entry is about one T cell receptor (beta chain). What antigen it recognizes has not been identified. No per-base quality is available; no much larger clone lies one base away. This sample is part of a study of PD-L1 blockade in urothelial cancer listed by TCRdb under 2017. Regarding the complete study: All patients started therapy in about 2014 and received atezolizumab 1,200 mg intravenously every 3 weeks. About 90% of the roughly 29 patients were identified as males with urothelial cancer of bladder origin, and a prior smoking history was reported by 18 of 29 patients. Patients had an ECOG performance status of 0 or 1 and had received between 0 and 3 prior chemotherapy regimens. Blood samples were analyzed 3 weeks after the start of treatment (second dose) and 6 weeks after the start of treatment. Blood samples gave a median of roughly 150,000 T cells and 83,000 or so unique TCRs, with a median clonality of approximately 0.08. Somatic, immune and clinical correlates of response to PD-L1 blockade with atezolizumab in urothelial cancer were the focus of an exploratory multi-omic analysis. TCR sequencing covered pretreatment tumor samples and matched, serially collected peripheral blood taken before and after atezolizumab treatment. Durable clinical benefit was defined as a progression-free survival longer than 6 months, and TCR features were additionally tested against progression-free survival and overall survival. In the same patients, whole exome sequencing and RNA sequencing of pretreatment tumors were performed in addition to TCR sequencing. Durable clinical benefit was achieved by nine patients but not by the remaining 20. Some 30 patients had pretreatment blood TCR-seq, some 25 had at least one posttreatment blood collection, and some 25 had tumor TCR-seq.

Each PCR received spiked-in synthetic TCR analog templates so that absolute template abundance could be estimated from read counts. The immunoSEQ assay was used to amplify TCRbeta CDR3 regions from genomic DNA with bias-controlled V and J gene primers. Sequencing of rearranged TCRbeta segments was performed at approximately 20X coverage. As for the authors' bioinformatics: Clustering was used to correct sequencing errors, and CDR3s were annotated against IMGT so that V, D and J genes could be assigned. Downstream analyses used only productive TCRbeta rearrangements and left out out-of-frame or stop-codon sequences. Clonality was computed as one minus Shannon entropy normalized by the log of the number of unique productive sequences. Clones differing between time points or between blood and tumor were identified by Fisher's exact test with Benjamini-Hochberg correction at adjusted p below 0.01. TCRdb limited this immuneACCESS table to in-frame rearrangements with V and J called. A share of clones is missing; checked studies link under half to unresolved V genes, and the rest is unexplained. V, J and clone size reflect that table, while D and trimming were determined from the DNA. The table for this sample lists 100,000 to 150,000 clones; roughly 84% of them were counted only once. The ten largest clones capture 3.2% of the sample.

There are 12 amino acids in the CDR3, from cysteine to phenylalanine inclusive. The only DNA kept is the CDR3, 36 bases in frame from the first base. CDR1 and CDR2 are drawn from the germline V gene (reference sequence): LNHDA, SQIVND. Relative to germline, V is missing 5 bases and J is missing 5 bases, with 2 bases of the junction outside any gene match. According to the study, the label for this sample's time point signals: pretreatment peripheral blood. The cohort included roughly 30 patients with locally advanced or metastatic urothelial carcinoma who were treated at Memorial Sloan Kettering on a trial protocol. Peripheral blood mononuclear cells were collected pretreatment and during treatment, at between 1 and 8 total time points per patient. The Qiagen DNeasy Blood extraction kit was used to purify genomic DNA from total PBMCs and tumor samples. Collected pretreatment and during treatment, PBMCs were isolated and stored as previously described.

Broad study findings and their caveats: Small sample size (n ≈ 29) and many exploratory analyses mean the results are intended to be hypothesis-generating. Among patients with durable benefit, tumor-associated TCR clones showed greater expansion in peripheral blood 3 weeks after treatment started (n ≈ 22, p = 0.022). Improved progression-free and overall survival was found to be associated with pretreatment peripheral blood TCR clonality below the median.

The chain joins TRBV19 to TRBJ2-7; 8 central nucleotides agree with TRBD1. This sequence was found in a man in his fifties with urothelial cancer. Material: PBMCs, obtained around atezolizumab (anti-PD-L1) treatment. The CDR3 reads as follows: CASSVRGHEQYF. The nucleotide sequence is TGTGCCAGTAGTGTCAGGGGGCACGAGCAGTACTTC.